The next 27 T cell receptor beta chains were all read from a single sample in a study of cytomegalovirus exposure and HLA in healthy donors (TCRdb year 2017). Library creation used the immunoSEQ multiplex PCR assay. For the multiplex PCR, a mixture combining 60 forward primers for TCR Vbeta segments and 13 reverse primers for TCR Jbeta segments was used. Drawn from immuneACCESS, this table holds only the in-frame rearrangements with V and J called that TCRdb kept. Clones are partly lost; checked studies trace under half to an unresolved V gene and leave the rest unexplained. This sample is represented by about 140,000 clones; approximately 71% of them were singletons. The leading ten clones occupy around 3.4% of the sample. Sequencing was carried out using PBMCs. Receptor source: a middle-aged man in good health and CMV-seronegative.

The V gene is TRBV7-2, the J gene TRBJ2-7; 11 nucleotides agree with TRBD1. Trimming cost V 6 bases and J 3 bases; bases outside gene matches: 4. Germline CDR1 reads SGHTA; CDR2 reads FQGNSA. The CDR3 length is 14 residues. Here the CDR3 DNA reads TGTGCCAGCAGAGCCGGGACAGGGGGCTACGAGCAGTACTTC. Protein: CASRAGTGGYEQYF.

The V gene is TRBV7-8, the J gene TRBJ1-4, with 7 bases that match TRBD1. The V segment lost 4 bases and the J segment 5 bases; nucleotides outside the gene matches: 7. The CDR3 totals 15 residues. Germline CDR1 and CDR2: SGHVS and FQNEAQ. CDR3 in amino acids: CASSSTDRMNEKLFF. In DNA form, the CDR3 reads TGTGCCAGCAGCTCGACGGACAGGATGAATGAAAAACTGTTTTTT.

The chain links TRBV6-6 to TRBJ1-6; D is unclear. The CDR3 sequence is 14 residues long. Trimming stripped 5 bases from V and 10 bases from J, with 15 bases between. The germline gives CDR1 MNHNY, CDR2 SVGAGI (reference sequence). The CDR3 loop reads CASSRLGVFSPLHF. In nucleotides, the CDR3 is TGTGCCAGCAGTCGACTCGGGGTGTTCTCACCCCTCCACTTT.

The V gene is TRBV9, the J gene TRBJ2-2, with 8 bases that match TRBD1. This CDR3 comprises 14 residues. Per the germline V gene, CDR1 is SGDLS and CDR2 is YYNGEE. V gave up 2 bases and J gave up 5 bases; unmatched junction bases: 2. The CDR3 region has the DNA TGTGCCAGCAGCGTTACAGGGGGAACCGGGGAGCTGTTTTTT. Translating it yields CASSVTGGTGELFF.

V is TRBV7-8 and J is TRBJ1-5, with 8 bases aligning to TRBD1. The ends lost 4 bases at V and 7 bases at J; junction bases unmatched: 15. The CDR3 length is 17 residues. The germline gives CDR1 SGHVS, CDR2 FQNEAQ. The CDR3 region is CASSSRTGSLGGQPQHF. The CDR3 DNA reads TGTGCCAGCAGCTCGAGGACAGGGTCCCTCGGGGGCCAGCCCCAGCATTTT.

The V and J genes are TRBV5-1 and TRBJ1-6; D is unclear. CDR1 and CDR2 from the germline V gene are SGHRS and YFSETQ. There are 17 residues in the CDR3. V was cut by 6 bases and J by 0 bases, with 16 bases left in between. The DNA for the CDR3 is TGCGCCAGCAATGCTGGTCATTTGAGCTCCTATAATTCACCCCTCCACTTT. It translates to CASNAGHLSSYNSPLHF.

The CDR3 is CATSSYRGKTGELFF. CDR3 DNA sequence: TGTGCCACCAGCAGCTACAGGGGTAAAACCGGGGAGCTGTTTTTT. The J gene is TRBJ2-2, the V gene TRBV15, with TRBD1 matching 7 bases. J lost 5 bases, V lost 3 bases, and 6 bases had no gene match. The CDR3 loop spans 15 amino acids. The germline V gene encodes CDR1 LNHNV and CDR2 YYDKDF (reference sequence).

In its sample, this clone was seen once. The V gene is TRBV5-1, the J gene TRBJ2-3; no clear D. This CDR3 has 16 residues. Per germline, CDR1 SGHRS and CDR2 YFSETQ. V was pared by 0 bases and J by 2 bases, with 13 bases between. The CDR3 is CASSLVISADTDTQYF. The CDR3, as DNA: TGCGCCAGCAGCTTGGTAATTTCGGCGGACACAGATACGCAGTATTTT.

This clone was seen a single time. The V call is TRBV11-3, the J call TRBJ1-1, with 9 bases identical to TRBD1. Germline V gene data show CDR1 as SGHNT and CDR2 as YENEEA. V trimming: 2 bases; J trimming: 9 bases; junction bases outside the gene matches: 4. The CDR3 runs to 13 residues. Here the CDR3 reads CASSLKGQGKAFF. DNA for the CDR3: TGTGCCAGCAGCTTAAAGGGACAGGGAAAAGCTTTCTTT.

The chain links TRBV5-1 to TRBJ1-4; 11 positions agree with TRBD1. The CDR3 has 18 residues. V lost 4 bases to trimming and J lost 8 bases; unmatched junction nucleotides: 16. Germline V gene lookup returns CDR1 SGHRS and CDR2 YFSETQ. The CDR3 spells CASSLFVVGTGGGEKLFF. CDR3 DNA sequence: TGCGCCAGCAGCCTTTTCGTAGTAGGGACAGGGGGTGGAGAAAAACTGTTTTTT.

The chain has TRBV7-9 and TRBJ1-6; D remains ambiguous. Germline CDR1 and CDR2: SEHNR and FQNEAQ (reference sequence). This CDR3 has 15 amino acids. Trimming took 2 bases from V and 9 from J, leaving 14 bases between them. The CDR3 DNA reads as TGTGCCAGCAGCTTAATGTCGGGGTTGAGTTCACCCCTCCACTTT. It encodes CASSLMSGLSSPLHF.

A remark on this clone: One junction end does not reproduce the germline sequence, and a read error may be involved. The rearrangement joins TRBV7-8 to TRBJ1-5; weak D call: TRBD1 (5 bases). Germline-derived CDR1 and CDR2 are SGHVS and FQNEAQ. CDR3 size: 18 residues. The chain's CDR3 is CASSALVGGLGENQSQHF. CDR3 nucleotides: TGTGCCAGCAGCGCCCTCGTGGGGGGGTTGGGTGAAAATCAGTCCCAGCATTTT.

This clone showed up just once. The rearrangement links TRBV19 to TRBJ2-7, with D perhaps TRBD1 (6 bases). The CDR3 runs to 13 residues. Germline V lookup: CDR1 LNHDA, CDR2 SQIVND (reference sequence). The germline V and J ends were trimmed by 8 bases and 6 bases, with 17 bases remaining between them. In DNA, the CDR3 is TGTGCCAGTGCTCTCGACAGGTGGAGCGAGCAGTACTTC. This sequence encodes CASALDRWSEQYF. The full variable domain, with the rest looked up from reference TRBV19 and TRBJ2-7, is DGGITQSPKYLFRKEGQNVTLSCEQNLNHDAMYWYRQDPGQGLRLIYYSQIVNDFQKGDIAEGYSVSREKKESFPLTVTSAQKNPTAFYLCASALDRWSEQYFGPGTRLTVT.

The chain recombines TRBV6-1 with TRBJ1-4; 9 bases align to TRBD1. The CDR3 contains 15 residues. V shed 1 base, J shed 8 bases, and the junction held 5 bases outside the gene matches. CDR1 is MNHNS and CDR2 is SASEGT in the germline V gene. The CDR3 protein is CASSEGDREEEKLFF. The CDR3 DNA sequence: TGTGCCAGCAGTGAAGGGGACAGGGAGGAGGAAAAACTGTTTTTT.

The chain recombines TRBV5-1 with TRBJ1-2; 7 bases match TRBD1. This CDR3 contains 15 residues. Germline assignment: CDR1 SGHRS and CDR2 YFSETQ. The V and J ends lost 4 bases and 8 bases, in that order; junction bases with no gene match: 14. Here the CDR3 DNA reads TGCGCCAGCAGCCCGCGGGACAGTGGATCGGTCGGCTACACCTTC. Translated, it gives CASSPRDSGSVGYTF.

The J gene is TRBJ2-2, the V gene TRBV7-9; 8 positions match TRBD2. CDR3 length equals 15 residues. The J segment lost 4 bases and the V segment lost 5 bases, leaving 6 bases of the junction unmatched. Per germline, CDR1 SEHNR and CDR2 FQNEAQ (reference sequence). The CDR3, as DNA: TGTGCCAGCAGCCTAGGGACTAGTAGCACCGGGGAGCTGTTTTTT. It specifies CASSLGTSSTGELFF.

This clone was recorded only once. The CDR3 sequence is CASSPPISDRARPYEQYF. Written as DNA, the CDR3 is TGTGCCAGCTCACCACCGATTTCGGACAGGGCGCGCCCCTACGAGCAGTACTTC. The chain has TRBV18 and TRBJ2-7; 8 bases are shared with TRBD1. Per the germline V gene, CDR1 is KGHSH and CDR2 is LQKENI. V shed 0 bases, J shed 2 bases, and the junction held 12 bases outside the gene matches. This CDR3 comprises 18 residues.

This clone is a singleton in its sample. The CDR3 nucleotides read TGTGCCAGCAGCCCAGAGGTTTTGACCATTCTGAATAATTCACCCCTCCACTTT. Protein sequence: CASSPEVLTILNNSPLHF. This sequence joins TRBV27 and TRBJ1-6; D is undetermined. Trimming pared 6 bases from V and 5 bases from J, leaving 23 bases between. CDR1 and CDR2 (germline): MNHEY, SMNVEV (reference sequence). This CDR3 has 18 residues.

The CDR3 nucleotides read TGTGCCAGCAGCTTCACGGGGATAAATTCACCCCTCCACTTT. This codes for CASSFTGINSPLHF. The chain has TRBV13 and TRBJ1-6; D remains unclear. Looked up from germline, CDR1 is PRHDT and CDR2 is FYEKMQ (reference sequence). The germline V and J ends were trimmed by 3 bases and 7 bases, with 10 bases remaining between them. The CDR3 runs to 14 residues.

CDR3: CASSLGAIVGDYGYTF. The CDR3 nucleotides read TGTGCCAGCAGCTTGGGGGCCATAGTAGGGGACTATGGCTACACCTTC. The genes are TRBV5-4 and TRBJ1-2, with D perhaps TRBD1 (5 bases). The CDR3 runs to 16 residues. The ends were cut back, 0 bases at V and 3 bases at J, with 15 bases in the middle. CDR1 and CDR2 from the germline V gene are SGHNT and YYREEE (reference sequence).

The chain couples TRBV30 to TRBJ2-7; possible D gene TRBD2, 5 bases. V lost 2 bases, J lost 6 bases, and 20 bases lay in between. This CDR3 comprises 15 residues. Germline CDR1 reads GTSNPN; CDR2 reads SVGIG (reference sequence). The CDR3 bases are TGTGCCTGGAGTTCCCTGGGAGTCAGTCTCTCCGAGCAGTACTTC. Amino acid sequence: CAWSSLGVSLSEQYF.

The rearrangement links TRBV18 to TRBJ1-1; weak D call: TRBD1 (5 bases). Trimming took 3 bases from V and 6 from J, leaving 11 bases between them. The CDR3 spans 13 residues. The germline V gene encodes CDR1 KGHSH and CDR2 LQKENI. CDR3 DNA sequence: TGTGCCAGCTCACCGAGTGGGGCCCCTGAAGCTTTCTTT. It encodes CASSPSGAPEAFF.

The CDR3 loop is CASSSGGLGTNEKLFF. DNA of the CDR3: TGTGCCAGCAGCTCCGGAGGACTGGGCACTAATGAAAAACTGTTTTTT. The chain recombines TRBV5-4 with TRBJ1-4; D ambiguous. The germline V gene has CDR1 SGHNT and CDR2 YYREEE (reference sequence). This CDR3 contains 16 residues. The V end was cut by 3 bases, the J end by 2 bases, with 14 bases between.

This clone came up once. V is TRBV4-1 and J is TRBJ2-3, with a tentative D call TRBD1 (8 bases). Germline CDR1 MGHRA, CDR2 YSYEKL. The CDR3 sequence is 15 residues long. V lost 4 bases, J lost 4 bases, and 15 bases lay in between. The CDR3 DNA reads TGCGCCAGCAGCCGGATACAGGGGGGGCCAGATACGCAGTATTTT. It yields the protein CASSRIQGGPDTQYF.

CDR3: CASSLETEAFF. The CDR3, as DNA: TGTGCCAGCAGCCTGGAGACTGAAGCTTTCTTT. This sequence joins TRBV7-9 and TRBJ1-1; D uncertain. This CDR3 is 11 amino acids long. The V and J ends lost 5 bases and 5 bases respectively, with 6 bases between them. Per germline, CDR1 SEHNR and CDR2 FQNEAQ (reference sequence).

This clone was recorded a few times. The CDR3: CAITGQLPEAFF. The CDR3 nucleotides are TGTGCCATCACGGGACAGTTACCCGAAGCTTTCTTT. This sequence joins TRBV10-3 and TRBJ1-1, with 7 bases identical to TRBD1. The CDR3 is 12 residues long. CDR1 and CDR2 (germline): ENHRY, SYGVKD. V lost 7 bases to trimming and J lost 8 bases; unmatched junction nucleotides: 7.

V is TRBV6-4 and J is TRBJ1-1, with D perhaps TRBD1 (5 bases). This CDR3 contains 13 residues. In germline, CDR1 is MRHNA, CDR2 SNTAGT. Trimming pared 4 bases from V and 1 base from J, leaving 7 bases between. Here the CDR3 DNA reads TGTGCCAGCAGTGCGACAGAGAACACTGAAGCTTTCTTT. This translates into CASSATENTEAFF.